The 13 T cell receptor beta chains reported below all come from one sample, sequenced in a study of blood T cell repertoires in COVID-19. Clones were read by immunoSEQ multiplex PCR, and TCRdb kept only the in-frame ones, dropping some. The table has about 73,000 clones, approximately 83% seen once. Input material: peripheral blood. Source of these receptors: a man older than 75 with active or convalescent COVID-19.

The genes are TRBV19 and TRBJ1-1; D is uncertain. V lost 2 bases, J lost 1 base, and 5 bases lay in between. Per germline, CDR1 LNHDA and CDR2 SQIVND (reference sequence). There are 13 residues in the CDR3. For the CDR3, the DNA is TGTGCCAGTAGTATATTATGGAACACTGAAGCTTTCTTT. Its translation is CASSILWNTEAFF. Full variable domain (outside the CDR3, taken from reference TRBV19 and TRBJ1-1): DGGITQSPKYLFRKEGQNVTLSCEQNLNHDAMYWYRQDPGQGLRLIYYSQIVNDFQKGDIAEGYSVSREKKESFPLTVTSAQKNPTAFYLCASSILWNTEAFFGQGTRLTVV.

The V gene is TRBV5-1, the J gene TRBJ2-7; maybe TRBD2 (5 bases). Trimming removed 0 bases at V and 4 bases at J, with 11 bases between. This CDR3 is built from 14 residues. Germline values: CDR1 SGHRS, CDR2 YFSETQ. The CDR3 bases are TGCGCCAGCAGCTTGGATTTCCGGGATTACGAGCAGTACTTC. It specifies CASSLDFRDYEQYF.

This clone was seen only a few times. J is TRBJ2-5 and V is TRBV4-1, with TRBD2 matching over 10 bases. V gave up 4 bases and J gave up 7 bases; unmatched junction bases: 12. Germline V CDR1 and CDR2: MGHRA, YSYEKL. The CDR3 is 16 residues long. Here the CDR3 DNA reads TGCGCCAGCAGCCCCTATCCCGGGACTAGCGTTGGGACCCAGTACTTC. Translating gives CASSPYPGTSVGTQYF.

V is TRBV7-2 and J is TRBJ1-4, with D unresolved. Trimming took 2 bases from V and 6 from J, leaving 10 bases between them. Germline CDR1 and CDR2: SGHTA and FQGNSA. This CDR3 contains 14 residues. The CDR3 loop is CASSLSGIDEKLFF. As DNA, the CDR3 is TGTGCCAGCAGCTTATCGGGGATAGATGAAAAACTGTTTTTT.

The gene calls are TRBV6-5 and TRBJ2-2; no clear D gene. V was clipped by 5 bases and J by 4 bases, with 8 bases between them. The CDR3 spans 13 residues. The germline V gene encodes CDR1 MNHEY and CDR2 SVGAGI. The CDR3 region has the DNA TGTGCCAGCAGTCTCACAATCACCGGGGAGCTGTTTTTT. The encoded protein is CASSLTITGELFF.

This rearrangement joins TRBV24-1 to TRBJ2-4, with 13 bases lining up with TRBD2. The CDR3 contains 20 residues. The trim removed 1 base at V and 0 bases at J, leaving 8 bases unmatched. Per the germline V gene, CDR1 is KGHDR and CDR2 is SFDVKD. The CDR3 DNA sequence: TGTGCCACCAGTGATTTCGGACTAGCGGGGGTAGGGGCAGCCAAAAACATTCAGTACTTC. Its translation: CATSDFGLAGVGAAKNIQYF.

The gene calls are TRBV6-5 and TRBJ1-3, with D perhaps TRBD1 (5 bases). This CDR3 is 14 amino acids long. The V and J ends lost 2 bases and 2 bases respectively, with 7 bases between them. Germline CDR1 reads MNHEY; CDR2 reads SVGAGI. CDR3 nucleotides: TGTGCCAGCAGTTACAGGGGTACTGGAAACACCATATATTTT. Protein sequence: CASSYRGTGNTIYF.

This sequence joins TRBV11-2 and TRBJ1-3, with D maybe TRBD1 (6 bases). The CDR3 consists of 19 residues. V gave up 4 bases and J gave up 0 bases, with 22 bases separating them. The germline V gene has CDR1 SGHAT and CDR2 FQNNGV. The CDR3 here is CASSYLTPRGAYSGNTIYF. CDR3 sequence (DNA): TGTGCCAGCAGCTACCTGACGCCCAGGGGCGCGTACTCTGGAAACACCATATATTTT.

The CDR3: CASSLGQGSGYTEAFF. In DNA form, the CDR3 reads TGCGCCAGCAGCTTGGGTCAGGGGTCAGGCTACACTGAAGCTTTCTTT. The rearrangement uses TRBV5-1 and TRBJ1-1, with D perhaps matching TRBD1 (6 bases). The CDR3 has 16 residues. CDR1 SGHRS and CDR2 YFSETQ come from the germline V gene. The germline V and J ends were trimmed by 0 bases and 3 bases, with 15 bases remaining between them.

This chain connects TRBV5-1 to TRBJ1-1, with 9 nucleotides matching TRBD1. V shed 6 bases, J shed 1 base, and the junction held 7 bases outside the gene matches. The length of the CDR3 is 15 residues. Germline V gene sequence: CDR1 SGHRS, CDR2 YFSETQ. The CDR3 is CASTQGTGRNTEAFF. The CDR3 coding sequence is TGCGCCAGCACCCAAGGGACAGGGAGGAACACTGAAGCTTTCTTT. The variable domain in full, completed from reference TRBV5-1 and TRBJ1-1, reads KAGVTQTPRYLIKTRGQQVTLSCSPISGHRSVSWYQQTPGQGLQFLFEYFSETQRNKGNFPGRFSGRQFSNSRSEMNVSTLELGDSALYLCASTQGTGRNTEAFFGQGTRLTVV.

The chain combines TRBV10-3 with TRBJ2-7; 9 nucleotides agree with TRBD1. After removal of 1 base from V and 7 bases from J, the junction contained 5 bases not matched to a gene. Germline CDR1 reads ENHRY; CDR2 reads SYGVKD. CDR3 size: 14 residues. As DNA, the CDR3 is TGTGCCATCAGTGAGTGGACAGGGGTTGGGGAGCAGTACTTC. Amino acid sequence: CAISEWTGVGEQYF.

This chain joins TRBV7-2 and TRBJ1-1; D not certain. V gave up 3 bases and J gave up 5 bases, with 10 bases separating them. CDR1 and CDR2 (germline): SGHTA, FQGNSA. This CDR3 spans 13 amino acids. CDR3 sequence reads: CASSFRRDTEAFF. CDR3 nucleotides: TGTGCCAGCAGCTTTAGGCGGGATACTGAAGCTTTCTTT.

The rearrangement links TRBV5-1 to TRBJ2-7; 7 bases agree with TRBD1. CDR1 and CDR2 from the germline V gene are SGHRS and YFSETQ. CDR3 length: 16 amino acids. V dropped 4 bases and J dropped 0; count of bases not matched to a gene: 10. CDR3 protein: CASSPATGLSSYEQYF. The CDR3 DNA reads as TGCGCCAGCAGCCCCGCGACAGGGCTGAGCTCCTACGAGCAGTACTTC.